Listed below are T cell receptor beta chains from one sample, sequenced in a study of shared clonotypes between healthy human individuals. TCRdb's copy holds only in-frame clones and misses some; the assay was immunoSEQ multiplex PCR. In the table there are around 990,000 clones, roughly 80% of which are singletons. The sequenced material came from memory CD4+ T cells from PBMCs. These receptors all come from a man between 18 and 29 years old in good health. Some clones in this sample may be carry-over from other donors' samples. The CDR3 runs from the conserved cysteine through the conserved F or W. A D gene is named only where the DNA matches it firmly. Some rows mark clone size as missing; the rest say once, few, many or name a class of expanded clone.

NA	TRBJ2-1	NA	TRBV27	16	TGTGCCAGCAGTTTCCGAGGGACCCCGATCTACAATGAGCAGTTCTTC	CASSFRGTPIYNEQFF
NA	TRBJ2-2	NA	TRBV7-8	13	TGTGCCAGCAGCTTAGGGTGGACCGGGGAGCTGTTTTTT	CASSLGWTGELFF
NA	TRBJ2-3	NA	TRBV18	13	TGTGCCAGCTCACCAGGGTCCACAGATACGCAGTATTTT	CASSPGSTDTQYF
NA	TRBJ2-2	NA	TRBV5-1	14	TGCGCCAGCAGCTCGGACGCGAACACCGGGGAGCTGTTTTTT	CASSSDANTGELFF
NA	TRBJ2-5	TRBD2	TRBV11-2	13	TGTGCCAGCAGCGCGGGGGGCCCCGAGACCCAGTACTTC	CASSAGGPETQYF
NA	TRBJ1-1	NA	TRBV6-5	14	TGTGCCAGCAGTTACTCGGCCAGAACCACTGAAGCTTTCTTT	CASSYSARTTEAFF
NA	TRBJ2-1	TRBD2	TRBV5-1	14	TGCGCCAGCAGCCCGGAGGGCCGGGGGGGTGAGCAGTTCTTC	CASSPEGRGGEQFF
NA	TRBJ1-1	NA	TRBV7-3	14	TGTGCCAGCAGTCCGGGACGGTTGAACACTGAAGCTTTCTTT	CASSPGRLNTEAFF
NA	TRBJ1-2	NA	TRBV5-1	14	TGCGCCAGCAGTGTGGGGGAACCCTCGGATGGCTACACCTTC	CASSVGEPSDGYTF
NA	TRBJ2-1	TRBD1	TRBV19	16	TGTGCCAGTAGTACGGGGACAGGGGGCGTCCCGGATGAGCAGTTCTTC	CASSTGTGGVPDEQFF
NA	TRBJ1-2	TRBD1	TRBV2	13	TGTGCCAGCAAAGGGGGCTCTGGCTATGGCTACACCTTC	CASKGGSGYGYTF
NA	TRBJ2-2	NA	TRBV6-1	15	TGTGCCAGCAGTGTACAGGGTTCGAACACCGGGGAGCTGTTTTTT	CASSVQGSNTGELFF
NA	TRBJ1-5	NA	TRBV2	13	TGTGCCAGCAGAGGGGGGTTAAGACAGCCCCAGCATTTT	CASRGGLRQPQHF
NA	TRBJ1-4	TRBD1	TRBV29-1	14	TGCAGCGTTGAGGCTACAGGGGGTCCGGGAAAACTGTTTTTT	CSVEATGGPGKLFF
NA	TRBJ2-7	TRBD1	TRBV28	15	TGTGCCAGCAGTCTCGCCTCGGACAGGTGGTACGAGCAGTACTTC	CASSLASDRWYEQYF
NA	TRBJ2-3	TRBD1	TRBV9	16	TGTGCCAGCAGCGTAGCGAGCAGGGGGCTCACAGATACGCAGTATTTT	CASSVASRGLTDTQYF
NA	TRBJ2-6	NA	TRBV11-3	15	TGTGCCAGCAGCTCGCAGGGCTCTGGGGCCAACGTCCTGACTTTC	CASSSQGSGANVLTF
many	TRBJ1-1	TRBD1	TRBV19	14	TGTGCCAGTAGTATTATTGACAGGGACACTGAAGCTTTCTTT	CASSIIDRDTEAFF
once	TRBJ1-2	NA	TRBV5-4	14	TGTGCCAGCAGCTGGAATTGGGCCACCTATGGCTACACCTTC	CASSWNWATYGYTF
NA	TRBJ1-6	NA	TRBV25-1	13	TGTGCCAGCAGTCAGGGCAGTAATTCACCCCTCCACTTT	CASSQGSNSPLHF
NA	TRBJ2-7	NA	TRBV21-1	17	TGTGCCAGCAGCTCGGGACTAGCGGGAGGCAGCTCCTACGAGCAGTACTTC	CASSSGLAGGSSYEQYF
few	TRBJ2-7	TRBD1	TRBV7-2	17	TGTGCCAGCAGCTTAGCGCTATCAGGGGGTGGTAACTACGAGCAGTACTTC	CASSLALSGGGNYEQYF
NA	TRBJ2-7	TRBD2	TRBV5-5	16	TGTGCCAGCAGCTTGGCCCCTAGCGGGAGGGCCTACGAGCAGTACTTC	CASSLAPSGRAYEQYF
NA	TRBJ1-3	NA	TRBV11-2	16	TGTGCCAGCAGCTTAGAGCGGGATGGAATTGGAAACACCATATATTTT	CASSLERDGIGNTIYF
NA	TRBJ1-1	NA	TRBV2	16	TGTGCCATCCAGAAGGGTACAGAAGGTTCGAACACTGAAGCTTTCTTT	CAIQKGTEGSNTEAFF
NA	TRBJ1-4	NA	TRBV5-1	14	TGCGCCAGCGGACCCGTAGTTGGAGATGAAAAACTGTTTTTT	CASGPVVGDEKLFF
NA	TRBJ2-1	NA	TRBV4-1	14	TGCGCCAGCAGCCAAGATAGAACGGATGATGAGCAGTTCTTC	CASSQDRTDDEQFF
NA	TRBJ2-5	TRBD2	TRBV18	16	TGTGCCAGCTCACGAGGACTAGCGGGATTTAGCGAGACCCAGTACTTC	CASSRGLAGFSETQYF
few	TRBJ1-4	NA	TRBV10-1	19	TGCGCCAGCAGTCAACCCGTAGGGGGGAGGCCCCCAACTAATGAAAAACTGTTTTTT	CASSQPVGGRPPTNEKLFF
NA	TRBJ1-3	TRBD1	TRBV5-1	15	TGCGCCAGCAGCCCCCGTCCGGGACAGGGAAACACCATATATTTT	CASSPRPGQGNTIYF
few	TRBJ1-1	NA	TRBV7-8	13	TGTGCCAGCAGCCCTCGTCCGAACACTGAAGCTTTCTTT	CASSPRPNTEAFF
NA	TRBJ1-3	NA	TRBV29-1	13	TGCAGCGTTGAGGGCGGCGTTGCGGACACCATATATTTT	CSVEGGVADTIYF
NA	TRBJ2-5	NA	TRBV5-1	14	TGCGCCAGCACGCCCTCGGGGTCCGGGGAGACCCAGTACTTC	CASTPSGSGETQYF
NA	TRBJ2-1	TRBD2	TRBV28	16	TGTGCCAGCAGTACCCCGGGTAGCGGGAGTGACCGTGAGCAGTTCTTC	CASSTPGSGSDREQFF
NA	TRBJ2-1	NA	TRBV20-1	11	TGCAGTGCTACTGATCGCAATGAGCAGTTCTTC	CSATDRNEQFF
NA	TRBJ2-3	TRBD1	TRBV7-9	16	TGTGCCAGCAGCCCCCGGGCGGGACAGGGCTCTAATACGCAGTATTTT	CASSPRAGQGSNTQYF
NA	TRBJ2-7	NA	TRBV30	16	TGTGCCTGGAGGGACCCTCGGTGGCCTTTTACCTACGAGCGGTACTTC	CAWRDPRWPFTYERYF
NA	TRBJ1-5	NA	TRBV27	13	TGTGCCAGCAGTTTTTGGGGGAATCAGCCCCAGCATTTT	CASSFWGNQPQHF
NA	TRBJ2-3	NA	TRBV7-9	14	TGTGCCAGCAGCCAATGGGGGAACACAGATACGCAGTATTTT	CASSQWGNTDTQYF
NA	TRBJ1-2	NA	TRBV20-1	10	TGCAGTGCTAGTAGAGGCAGCTACACCTTC	CSASRGSYTF
NA	TRBJ1-5	NA	TRBV2	13	TGTGCCAGCTCGGACTTCAGCAATCAGCCCCAGCATTTT	CASSDFSNQPQHF
few	TRBJ1-5	NA	TRBV4-1	14	TGCGCCAGCAGCCAAGTCAGGGTACGCCAGCCCCAGCATTTT	CASSQVRVRQPQHF
NA	TRBJ2-6	NA	TRBV14	14	TGTGCCAGCAGCCAATCCTCTGGGGCCAACGTCCTGACTTTC	CASSQSSGANVLTF
NA	TRBJ1-2	NA	TRBV11-3	18	TGTGCCAGCAGCACACGGATAAAACGGGAATCCTATGGCTTTGGCTACACCTTC	CASSTRIKRESYGFGYTF
NA	TRBJ2-7	TRBD2	TRBV29-1	15	TGCAGCGTGGGGACTAGCGGCCCCCCGGACTACGAGCAGTACTTC	CSVGTSGPPDYEQYF
NA	TRBJ1-2	TRBD1	TRBV18	14	TGTGCCAGCTCGCCGGGACAGGAGCCCTATGGCTACACCTTC	CASSPGQEPYGYTF
NA	TRBJ1-1	NA	TRBV5-1	16	TGCGCCAGCAGCTCCAGTGGGGGGGTGGCGAACACTGAAGCTTTCTTT	CASSSSGGVANTEAFF
NA	TRBJ2-2	TRBD1	TRBV5-5	17	TGTGCCAGCAGCTCACAGACAGGGGGCGCGGTGGTCGGGGAGCTGTTTTTT	CASSSQTGGAVVGELFF
NA	TRBJ2-1	TRBD2	TRBV15	16	TGTGCCACCAGCAGAGAGCCGAGCGGGATCGGGAATGAGCAGTTCTTC	CATSREPSGIGNEQFF
NA	TRBJ2-2	TRBD2	TRBV4-1	17	TGCGCCAGCAGCCCTTTACTAGCGGGAGTTAGCACCGGGGAGCTGTTTTTT	CASSPLLAGVSTGELFF
NA	TRBJ1-3	NA	TRBV18	15	TGTGCCAGCTCACCACCGGGCTACTCTGGAAACACCATATATTTT	CASSPPGYSGNTIYF
NA	TRBJ1-1	NA	TRBV29-1	15	TGCAGCGCCCGAAGGGCCTCGGGGGGAGACACTGAAGCTTTCTTT	CSARRASGGDTEAFF
NA	TRBJ2-7	NA	TRBV11-2	15	TGTGCCAGCAGCTTAGATCCGAGGGGGTTCTACGAGCAGTACTTC	CASSLDPRGFYEQYF
NA	TRBJ1-1	NA	TRBV5-1	14	TGCGCCAGCAGCCATCCGGTTGGGACCACTGAAGCTTTCTTT	CASSHPVGTTEAFF
NA	TRBJ2-5	TRBD2	TRBV28	16	TGTGCCAGCAGTGTCGCTTCGGGGGGGAGGCAAGAGACCCAGTACTTC	CASSVASGGRQETQYF
NA	TRBJ2-1	NA	TRBV7-2	12	TGTGCCAGCGGGGGGTCCTACAATGAGCAGTTCTTC	CASGGSYNEQFF
NA	TRBJ2-7	TRBD2	TRBV25-1	15	TGTGCCAGCAGCACGGGACTAGCGGGGGCCTACGAGCAGTACTTC	CASSTGLAGAYEQYF
few	TRBJ1-2	NA	TRBV6-1	15	TGTGCCAGCAGTGAGTTGTGGTCGGCTAACTATGGCTACACCTTC	CASSELWSANYGYTF
NA	TRBJ1-2	NA	TRBV12-5	13	TGTGCTAGTGGTCCCCACGGGACATATGGCTACACCTTC	CASGPHGTYGYTF
NA	TRBJ2-7	TRBD1	TRBV6-6	14	TGTGCCAGCAGTTGGGACAGGGAGTCCTACGAGCAGTACTTC	CASSWDRESYEQYF